The 25 T cell receptor beta chains presented below share a single source sample, sequenced in a study of cytomegalovirus exposure and HLA in healthy donors. It was with 60 Vbeta and 13 Jbeta primers that the PCR ran. Repertoires were generated with immunoSEQ multiplex PCR, while TCRdb's copy carries only in-frame clones and drops some. The sample lists roughly 200,000 clones; roughly a tenth were seen once. Sequences were obtained from PBMCs. The source is a woman in her 30s in good health and CMV-seropositive.

V usage is TRBV6-1 and J usage is TRBJ1-2; TRBD1 aligns across 7 bases. Looked up from germline, CDR1 is MNHNS and CDR2 is SASEGT. This CDR3 has 15 residues. V lost 4 bases to trimming and J lost 4 bases; unmatched junction nucleotides: 9. CDR3 DNA sequence: TGTGCCAGCAGTGGGGGGTCGACAGGGAGCTATGGCTACACCTTC. Translated: CASSGGSTGSYGYTF.

This clone turned up a few times. The V gene is TRBV15, the J gene TRBJ1-5; D is perhaps TRBD1 (5 bases). Germline CDR1 reads LNHNV; CDR2 reads YYDKDF (reference sequence). The CDR3 is made up of 16 amino acids. With 8 bases removed from V and 1 base from J, the gap between germline ends came to 18 bases. The CDR3 loop is CATLELGQESNQPQHF. In nucleotides, the CDR3 is TGTGCCACCTTAGAGCTGGGGCAGGAAAGCAATCAGCCCCAGCATTTT.

This clone appeared a single time. The chain links TRBV9 to TRBJ2-5; TRBD1 aligns across 9 bases. The J call may be wrong; the DNA end is better matched by TRBJ2-7. CDR3 length: 15 residues. The germline CDR1 and CDR2 sequences are SGDLS and YYNGEE. The chain's CDR3 is CASSPRTGVPSEQYF. The CDR3 DNA reads TGTGCCAGCAGCCCGCGGACAGGGGTTCCCTCCGAGCAGTACTTC.

V usage is TRBV27 and J usage is TRBJ2-5; D is unclear. The V end lost 0 bases, the J end lost 7 bases, and 12 bases lay between the germline ends. Germline CDR1 MNHEY, CDR2 SMNVEV (reference sequence). This CDR3 is 14 amino acids long. CDR3 loop: CASSLSMSVGTQYF. The CDR3 coding sequence is TGTGCCAGCAGTTTATCCATGTCAGTTGGGACCCAGTACTTC.

This clone was picked up one time. This chain uses TRBV11-2 with TRBJ2-2, with 14 bases matching TRBD2. CDR3 size: 16 residues. The V segment lost 5 bases and the J segment 7 bases; nucleotides outside the gene matches: 6. Germline assignment: CDR1 SGHAT and CDR2 FQNNGV. CDR3 in amino acids: CASSPGLAGEVGELFF. DNA for the CDR3: TGTGCCAGCAGCCCGGGACTAGCGGGAGAGGTCGGGGAGCTGTTTTTT.

The CDR3 spells CASSASGRLLYF. CDR3 nucleotide sequence: TGTGCCAGCAGCGCCAGCGGCCGGCTACTGTACTTC. The V call is TRBV9, the J call TRBJ2-5; possible D gene TRBD2, 5 bases. Trimming stripped 3 bases from V and 13 bases from J, with 16 bases between. Per germline, CDR1 SGDLS and CDR2 YYNGEE. This CDR3 contains 12 residues.

The CDR3 DNA reads TGTGCCAGCAGCCCCTGGACTAGCGGGAACACCGGGGAGCTGTTTTTT. The encoded protein is CASSPWTSGNTGELFF. The rearrangement links TRBV7-8 to TRBJ2-2; 10 bases fit TRBD2. The germline V gene has CDR1 SGHVS and CDR2 FQNEAQ. The CDR3 length is 16 residues. V was clipped by 5 bases and J by 1 base; unmatched bases: 4.

The rearrangement links TRBV4-1 to TRBJ2-7, with TRBD2 matching 9 bases. Germline CDR1 MGHRA, CDR2 YSYEKL. The CDR3 is 16 amino acids. V shed 4 bases, J shed 0 bases, and the junction held 7 bases outside the gene matches. CDR3 amino acids: CASSRDSGSSSYEQYF. The CDR3 region has the DNA TGCGCCAGCAGCCGGGATAGCGGGAGCAGCTCCTACGAGCAGTACTTC.

This chain links TRBV6-6 with TRBJ1-1; 8 bases align to TRBD1. V shed 4 bases and J 2 bases; nucleotides not matched to a gene: 3. The CDR3 length is 14 residues. Germline-derived CDR1 and CDR2 are MNHNY and SVGAGI (reference sequence). CDR3 in DNA: TGTGCCAGCAGTTTAGGACAGGGTAACACTGAAGCTTTCTTT. Protein sequence: CASSLGQGNTEAFF.

This clone was detected only a few times. The chain uses TRBV30 and TRBJ1-1; D gene unclear. Trimming left V 3 bases short and J 8 bases short, with 22 bases between. CDR1 and CDR2 from the germline V gene are GTSNPN and SVGIG (reference sequence). There are 15 residues in the CDR3. The CDR3 spells CAWRPSEDWPGEAFF. The CDR3 DNA follows: TGTGCCTGGAGGCCCTCGGAGGATTGGCCGGGAGAAGCTTTCTTT. The whole variable domain, filled in from reference TRBV30 and TRBJ1-1, reads SQTIHQWPATLVQPVGSPLSLECTVEGTSNPNLYWYRQAAGRGLQLLFYSVGIGQISSEVPQNLSASRPQDRQFILSSKKLLLSDSGFYLCAWRPSEDWPGEAFFGQGTRLTVV.

V and J are TRBV19 and TRBJ1-2, with unresolved D. The CDR3 contains 14 residues. The V gene's germline CDR1 is LNHDA and CDR2 SQIVND (reference sequence). V gave up 7 bases and J gave up 6 bases, with 18 bases separating them. The CDR3 is CASTTTDRRHGYTF. For the CDR3, the DNA is TGTGCCAGTACCACGACTGACCGGAGGCATGGCTACACCTTC.

V usage is TRBV15 and J usage is TRBJ1-2; 10 nucleotides align to TRBD1. V gave up 3 bases and J gave up 6 bases; unmatched junction bases: 10. Germline V CDR1 and CDR2: LNHNV, YYDKDF (reference sequence). The CDR3 is 16 amino acids. The CDR3 bases are TGTGCCACCAGCAGCGGACAGGGGGTAGGGTATGATGGCTACACCTTC. This gives the protein CATSSGQGVGYDGYTF.

This chain links TRBV27 with TRBJ1-1, with a weak D call TRBD1 (6 bases). V gave up 1 base and J gave up 6 bases, with 12 bases separating them. In germline, CDR1 is MNHEY, CDR2 SMNVEV (reference sequence). The CDR3 has 14 amino acids. CDR3 nucleotide sequence: TGTGCCAGCAGTTTATGGGCAGGGGTGGCTGAAGCTTTCTTT. It yields the protein CASSLWAGVAEAFF.

In this sample, this clone turned up a few times. The chain carries TRBV6-1 and TRBJ2-5; 7 bases agree with TRBD1. This CDR3 contains 14 residues. Germline CDR1 MNHNS, CDR2 SASEGT. Losses at the gene ends were 2 bases for V and 5 bases for J; bases not matched to a gene: 5. Written as DNA, the CDR3 is TGTGCCAGCAGTGAAAGAGGGGGCCGGGAGACCCAGTACTTC. This translates into CASSERGGRETQYF.

This sequence joins TRBV5-1 and TRBJ2-5; 8 bases map to TRBD1. This CDR3 is built from 14 residues. V shed 9 bases and J 2 bases; nucleotides not matched to a gene: 9. Germline CDR1 reads SGHRS; CDR2 reads YFSETQ. For the CDR3, the DNA is TGCGCCACCAAGACAGGGGACACTCAAGAGACCCAGTACTTC. Its protein product is CATKTGDTQETQYF.

This clone turned up a few times. The chain links TRBV15 to TRBJ1-2; 9 bases match TRBD1. The germline V gene has CDR1 LNHNV and CDR2 YYDKDF (reference sequence). There are 15 residues in the CDR3. V shed 1 base and J 4 bases; nucleotides not matched to a gene: 4. Here the CDR3 reads CATSRGPTGGYGYTF. The CDR3 coding sequence is TGTGCCACCAGCAGAGGCCCGACAGGGGGCTATGGCTACACCTTC.

The chain employs TRBV6-1 and TRBJ2-1, with 14 bases lining up with TRBD2. This CDR3 has 16 residues. J was trimmed by 7 bases and V by 4 bases; bases with no gene match: 6. CDR1 is MNHNS, CDR2 SASEGT, per germline. CDR3 amino acids: CASSVLTSGRVNEQFF. The CDR3, as DNA: TGTGCCAGCAGTGTTTTGACTAGCGGGAGGGTAAATGAGCAGTTCTTC.

The chain couples TRBV7-2 to TRBJ2-5; 8 positions match TRBD2. Losses at the gene ends were 3 bases for V and 2 bases for J; bases not matched to a gene: 8. Germline V gives CDR1 SGHTA, CDR2 FQGNSA. The CDR3 sequence is 16 residues long. CDR3 residues: CASSFSGGTRQETQYF. For the CDR3, the DNA is TGTGCCAGCAGCTTCTCGGGAGGGACTCGGCAAGAGACCCAGTACTTC.

The V gene is TRBV2, the J gene TRBJ2-2; 12 bases are a match to TRBD2. CDR1 and CDR2 from the germline V gene are SNHLY and FYNNEI. V was clipped by 3 bases and J by 3 bases; unmatched bases: 8. CDR3 length equals 18 residues. The CDR3 DNA reads TGTGCCAGCAGTGACCACCGGACTAGCGGGGAACACACCGGGGAGCTGTTTTTT. Translation: CASSDHRTSGEHTGELFF.

The CDR3 coding sequence is TGCGCCAGCAGCCCCGACAGGGGAGGGGACACTGAAGCTTTCTTT. This codes for CASSPDRGGDTEAFF. The rearrangement links TRBV4-1 to TRBJ1-1, with 8 positions matching TRBD1. The CDR3 covers 15 residues. CDR1 is MGHRA and CDR2 is YSYEKL in the germline V gene. The V segment lost 4 bases and the J segment 3 bases; nucleotides outside the gene matches: 7.

This clone appeared a few times. The DNA for the CDR3 is TGTGCCAGCAGCCAGGCCGGGACTAGGTGGGACAATGAGCAGTTCTTC. Protein product: CASSQAGTRWDNEQFF. The chain has TRBV4-2 and TRBJ2-1, with 8 positions matching TRBD2. The CDR3 contains 16 residues. Germline V gene lookup returns CDR1 LGHNA and CDR2 YNFKEQ. Trimming cost V 3 bases and J 5 bases; bases outside gene matches: 9.

This clone occurred a few times. The rearrangement joins TRBV5-4 to TRBJ2-2, with 8 bases matching TRBD2. Trimming at V came to 0 bases and at J to 5 bases, leaving 3 bases not matched to a gene. Germline V CDR1 and CDR2: SGHNT, YYREEE (reference sequence). This CDR3 is built from 15 residues. CDR3 protein: CASSLGAGGTGELFF. In DNA form, the CDR3 reads TGTGCCAGCAGCTTGGGGGCGGGAGGAACCGGGGAGCTGTTTTTT.

This rearrangement joins TRBV5-1 to TRBJ2-5; perhaps TRBD1 as D (5 bases). Germline assignment: CDR1 SGHRS and CDR2 YFSETQ. This CDR3 region has 15 residues. Trimming cost V 0 bases and J 2 bases, with 11 bases left between them. The CDR3 spells CASSLVSREQETQYF. The CDR3 nucleotides are TGCGCCAGCAGCTTGGTAAGCAGGGAACAAGAGACCCAGTACTTC.

The chain links TRBV9 to TRBJ1-2, with 7 positions matching TRBD1. The CDR3 loop spans 15 amino acids. Germline V gene sequence: CDR1 SGDLS, CDR2 YYNGEE. The J segment lost 3 bases and the V segment lost 0 bases, leaving 5 bases of the junction unmatched. CDR3 region: CASSVEGRGDYGYTF. The CDR3 DNA follows: TGTGCCAGCAGCGTAGAAGGCAGGGGGGACTATGGCTACACCTTC.

This clone was observed a few times. This chain uses TRBV2 with TRBJ1-3; 7 nucleotides match TRBD1. The CDR3 consists of 15 residues. Looked up from germline, CDR1 is SNHLY and CDR2 is FYNNEI. With 5 bases clipped from V and 0 bases from J, the junction kept 4 bases outside the gene matches. CDR3 bases: TGTGCCAGCAGTCTACAGGGGCGCTCTGGAAACACCATATATTTT. It encodes CASSLQGRSGNTIYF.